This T cell receptor (beta chain) was identified in a study of blood T cell repertoires in COVID-19. Study-level information: The samples span acute and convalescent COVID-19 from the United States, Italy and Spain. PBMCs, B-cell-depleted T cells, or T cells were the source of the cDNA or gDNA that made up the material.

The assay was immunoSEQ multiplex PCR, and TCRdb's table has in-frame clones only and misses some. The sample shows approximately 200,000 clones, about four fifths of them seen only once. The CDR3 loop spans 18 amino acids. CDR1 is PRHDT, CDR2 FYEKMQ, per germline (reference sequence). The V gene end was trimmed by 5 bases and the J gene end by 1 base; junction bases not matched to a gene: 9. Source material: peripheral blood. The sequence was collected from a woman between 55 and 75 years old with acute or convalescent COVID-19. V usage is TRBV13 and J usage is TRBJ2-2; 11 bases line up with TRBD1. CDR3 region: CASSPRDRGGVNTGELFF. The CDR3 nucleotides read TGTGCCAGCAGCCCCCGGGACAGGGGGGGAGTGAACACCGGGGAGCTGTTTTTT.